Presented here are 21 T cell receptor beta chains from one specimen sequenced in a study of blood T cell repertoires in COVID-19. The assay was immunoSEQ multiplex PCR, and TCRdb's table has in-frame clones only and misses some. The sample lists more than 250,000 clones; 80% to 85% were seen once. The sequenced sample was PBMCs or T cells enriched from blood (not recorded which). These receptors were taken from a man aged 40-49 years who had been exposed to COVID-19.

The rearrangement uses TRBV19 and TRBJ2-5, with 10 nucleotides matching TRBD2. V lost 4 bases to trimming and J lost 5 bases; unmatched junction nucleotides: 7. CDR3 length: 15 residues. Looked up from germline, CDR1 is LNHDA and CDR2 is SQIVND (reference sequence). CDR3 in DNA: TGTGCCAGTAGTAGTCCAGCGGGAGGGTCTGAGACCCAGTACTTC. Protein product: CASSSPAGGSETQYF.

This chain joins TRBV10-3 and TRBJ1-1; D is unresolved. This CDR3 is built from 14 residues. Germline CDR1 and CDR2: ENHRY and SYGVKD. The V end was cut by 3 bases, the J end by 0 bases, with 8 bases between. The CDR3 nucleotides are TGTGCCATCAGTGAACCGAACATGAACACTGAAGCTTTCTTT. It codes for CAISEPNMNTEAFF.

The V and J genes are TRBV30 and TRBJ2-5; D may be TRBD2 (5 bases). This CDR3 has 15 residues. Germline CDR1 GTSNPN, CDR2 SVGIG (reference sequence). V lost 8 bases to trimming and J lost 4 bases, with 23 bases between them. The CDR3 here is CAGGAGYSFLETQYF. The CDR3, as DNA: TGTGCCGGTGGCGCGGGTTACAGCTTCTTAGAGACCCAGTACTTC. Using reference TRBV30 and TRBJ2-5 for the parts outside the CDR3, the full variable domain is SQTIHQWPATLVQPVGSPLSLECTVEGTSNPNLYWYRQAAGRGLQLLFYSVGIGQISSEVPQNLSASRPQDRQFILSSKKLLLSDSGFYLCAGGAGYSFLETQYFGPGTRLLVL.

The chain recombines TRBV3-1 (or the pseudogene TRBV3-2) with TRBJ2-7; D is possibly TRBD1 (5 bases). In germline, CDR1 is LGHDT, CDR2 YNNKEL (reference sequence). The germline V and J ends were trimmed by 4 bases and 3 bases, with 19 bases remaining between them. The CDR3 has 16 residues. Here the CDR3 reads CASSPLLVGALYEQYF. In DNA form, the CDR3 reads TGTGCCAGCAGCCCTCTCTTGGTAGGGGCCCTCTACGAGCAGTACTTC.

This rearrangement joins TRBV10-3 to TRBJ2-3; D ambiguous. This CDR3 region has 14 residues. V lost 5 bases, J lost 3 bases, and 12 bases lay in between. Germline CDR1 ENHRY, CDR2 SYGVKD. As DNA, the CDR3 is TGTGCCATCAGTCCATTGGGCACAACAGATACGCAGTATTTT. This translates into CAISPLGTTDTQYF.

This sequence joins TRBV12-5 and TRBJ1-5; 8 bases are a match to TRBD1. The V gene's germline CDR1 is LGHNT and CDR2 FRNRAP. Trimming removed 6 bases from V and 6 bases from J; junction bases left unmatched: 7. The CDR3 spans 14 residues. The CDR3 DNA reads TGTGCTAGTGGCCCCCAGGGGGCGGCTCAGCCCCAGCATTTT. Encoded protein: CASGPQGAAQPQHF.

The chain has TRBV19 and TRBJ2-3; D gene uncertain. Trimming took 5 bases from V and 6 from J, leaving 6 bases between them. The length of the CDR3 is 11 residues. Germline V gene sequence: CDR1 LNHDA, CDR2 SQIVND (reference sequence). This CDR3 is CASSRRDTQYF. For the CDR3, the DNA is TGTGCCAGTAGTCGGCGGGATACGCAGTATTTT.

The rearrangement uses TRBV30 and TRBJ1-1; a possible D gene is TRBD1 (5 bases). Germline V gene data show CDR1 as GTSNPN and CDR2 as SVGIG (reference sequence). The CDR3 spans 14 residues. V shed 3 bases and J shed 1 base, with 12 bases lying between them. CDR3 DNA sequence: TGTGCCTGGAGATCCCTAACAGGGAACACTGAAGCTTTCTTT. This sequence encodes CAWRSLTGNTEAFF.

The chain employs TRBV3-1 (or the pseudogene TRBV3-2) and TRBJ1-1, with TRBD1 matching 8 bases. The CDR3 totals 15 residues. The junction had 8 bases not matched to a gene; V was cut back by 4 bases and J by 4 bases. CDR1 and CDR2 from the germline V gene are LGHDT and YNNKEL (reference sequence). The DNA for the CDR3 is TGTGCCAGCAGCCCGCGGACAGGGCGGGCCACTGAAGCTTTCTTT. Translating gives CASSPRTGRATEAFF.

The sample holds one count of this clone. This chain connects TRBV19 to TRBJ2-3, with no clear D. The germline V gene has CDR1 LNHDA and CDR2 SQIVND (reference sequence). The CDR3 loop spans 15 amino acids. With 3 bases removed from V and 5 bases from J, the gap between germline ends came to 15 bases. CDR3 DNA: TGTGCCAGTAGTATTGGGCAGGTCGGCAAAGATACGCAGTATTTT. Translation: CASSIGQVGKDTQYF.

The CDR3 DNA is TGTGCCACCAGCAGAGATCGACAGGGCACTGGTTCACCCCTCCACTTT. Its protein is CATSRDRQGTGSPLHF. The chain recombines TRBV15 with TRBJ1-6; 7 bases line up with TRBD1. V lost 0 bases to trimming and J lost 9 bases; unmatched junction nucleotides: 8. The CDR3 runs 16 residues. CDR1 LNHNV and CDR2 YYDKDF come from the germline V gene (reference sequence). The whole variable domain, filled in from reference TRBV15 and TRBJ1-6, reads DAMVIQNPRYQVTQFGKPVTLSCSQTLNHNVMYWYQQKSSQAPKLLFHYYDKDFNNEADTPDNFQSRRPNTSFCFLDIRSPGLGDTAMYLCATSRDRQGTGSPLHFGNGTRLTVT.

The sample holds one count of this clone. In nucleotides, the CDR3 is TGTGCCAGCAGCCCTCCTAGCGGGAGGGCCCCAGATACGCAGTATTTT. Translation: CASSPPSGRAPDTQYF. The chain uses TRBV7-9 and TRBJ2-3; 12 nucleotides line up with TRBD2. CDR3 length: 16 amino acids. V shed 5 bases, J shed 4 bases, and the junction held 7 bases outside the gene matches. Germline CDR1 and CDR2: SEHNR and FQNEAQ (reference sequence).

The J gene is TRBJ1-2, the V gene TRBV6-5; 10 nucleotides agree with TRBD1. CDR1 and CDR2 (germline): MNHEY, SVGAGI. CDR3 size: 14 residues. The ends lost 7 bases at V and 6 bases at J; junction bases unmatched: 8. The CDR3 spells CASTRGQGSNGYTF. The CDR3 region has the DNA TGTGCCAGCACCCGGGGACAGGGGAGTAATGGCTACACCTTC.

The CDR3 DNA is TGTGCCAGCAGCTTTTATTCCCTATGGAGACCCGCCCGCTACGAGCAGTACTTC. Translation: CASSFYSLWRPARYEQYF. This sequence joins TRBV5-4 and TRBJ2-7; D call uncertain. V was clipped by 2 bases and J by 3 bases, with 24 bases between them. The CDR3 runs 18 residues. In germline, CDR1 is SGHNT, CDR2 YYREEE (reference sequence).

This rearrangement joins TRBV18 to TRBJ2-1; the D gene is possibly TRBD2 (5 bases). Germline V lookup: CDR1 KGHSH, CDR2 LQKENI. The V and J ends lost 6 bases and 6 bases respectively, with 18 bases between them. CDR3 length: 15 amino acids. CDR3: CASSAGSGIINEQFF. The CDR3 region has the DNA TGTGCCAGCTCTGCCGGAAGCGGAATAATCAATGAGCAGTTCTTC.

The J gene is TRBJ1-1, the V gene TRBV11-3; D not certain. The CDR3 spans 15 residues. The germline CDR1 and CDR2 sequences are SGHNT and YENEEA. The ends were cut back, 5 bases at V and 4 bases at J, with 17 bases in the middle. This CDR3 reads CASSPADGLGTEAFF. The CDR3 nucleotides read TGTGCCAGCAGCCCGGCCGATGGGCTGGGCACTGAAGCTTTCTTT.

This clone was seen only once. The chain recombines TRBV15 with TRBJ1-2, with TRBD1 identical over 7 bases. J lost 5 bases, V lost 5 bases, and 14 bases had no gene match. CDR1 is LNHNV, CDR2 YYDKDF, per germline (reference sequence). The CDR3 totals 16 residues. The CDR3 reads CATSRKTLTGSYGYTF. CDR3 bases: TGTGCCACCAGCCGTAAAACCCTGACAGGGTCATATGGCTACACCTTC.

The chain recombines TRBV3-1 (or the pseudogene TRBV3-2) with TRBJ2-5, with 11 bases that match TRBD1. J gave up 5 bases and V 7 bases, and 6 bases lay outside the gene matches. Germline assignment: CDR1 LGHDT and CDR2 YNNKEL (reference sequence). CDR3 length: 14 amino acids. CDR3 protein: CASMRTGGFETQYF. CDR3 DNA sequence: TGTGCCAGCATGCGGACAGGGGGCTTTGAGACCCAGTACTTC.

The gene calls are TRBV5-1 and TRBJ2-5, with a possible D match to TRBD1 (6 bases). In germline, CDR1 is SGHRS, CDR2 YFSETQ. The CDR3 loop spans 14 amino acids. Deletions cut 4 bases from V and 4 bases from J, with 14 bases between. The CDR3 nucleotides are TGCGCCAGCAGCGTTTCAGGGGAAGGAGAGACCCAGTACTTC. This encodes CASSVSGEGETQYF.

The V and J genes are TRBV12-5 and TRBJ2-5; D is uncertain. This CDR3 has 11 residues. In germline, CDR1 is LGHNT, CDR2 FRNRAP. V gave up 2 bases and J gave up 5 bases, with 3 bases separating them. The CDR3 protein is CASGLLETQYF. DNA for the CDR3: TGTGCTAGTGGTTTGCTGGAGACCCAGTACTTC. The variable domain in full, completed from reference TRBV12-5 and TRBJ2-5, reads DARVTQTPRHKVTEMGQEVTMRCQPILGHNTVFWYRQTMMQGLELLAYFRNRAPLDDSGMPKDRFSAEMPDATLATLKIQPSEPRDSAVYFCASGLLETQYFGPGTRLLVL.

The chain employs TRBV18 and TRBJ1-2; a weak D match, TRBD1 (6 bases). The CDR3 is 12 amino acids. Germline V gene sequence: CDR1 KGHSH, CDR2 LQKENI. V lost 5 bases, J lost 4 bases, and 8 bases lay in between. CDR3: CASSDRSYGYTF. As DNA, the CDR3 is TGTGCCAGCTCAGACAGGTCCTATGGCTACACCTTC.